These T cell receptor beta chains were read from a single sample in a study of blood T cell repertoires in COVID-19. Here immunoSEQ multiplex PCR was the method, and the copy in TCRdb shows in-frame clones only, minus some. The sample holds 200,000 or so clones, 88% seen once. Sequencing was done on a sample of PBMCs or T cells enriched from blood (not recorded which). These receptors originate from a woman in her twenties or thirties who had recovered from COVID-19. Both conserved end residues are part of each CDR3. The D gene is left open where the match is weak. The size entry is marked missing in some rows and otherwise reads once, few, many or a size class.

J | size | V | D | DNA | CDR3
TRBJ2-7 | once | TRBV12-3/TRBV12-4 | . | TGTGCCAGCAGTTTAGGACTTGCCTACGAGCAGTACTTC | CASSLGLAYEQYF
TRBJ1-2 | . | TRBV2 | . | TGTGCCAGCGAGGGGGTAGGGCATGGCTACACCTTC | CASEGVGHGYTF
TRBJ1-1 | . | TRBV5-1 | . | TGCGCCAGCCAAGGAACGGGGAGAGGTACTGAAGCTTTCTTT | CASQGTGRGTEAFF
TRBJ1-1 | . | TRBV12-3/TRBV12-4 | . | TGTGCCAGCAGTTTTAACAGGAACACTGAAGCTTTCTTT | CASSFNRNTEAFF
TRBJ2-7 | . | TRBV28 | TRBD1 | TGTGCCAGCAGTTTACCCAAAACTAGGACAGGGGGCTTCTACGAGCAGTACTTC | CASSLPKTRTGGFYEQYF
TRBJ1-6 | . | TRBV7-3 | . | TGTGCCAGCAGCTTAGACAGTAATAATTCACCCCTCCACTTT | CASSLDSNNSPLHF
TRBJ2-7 | . | TRBV13 | TRBD2 | TGTGCCAGCAGCCAAGGGACTAGCGGAACCTACGAGCAGTACTTC | CASSQGTSGTYEQYF
TRBJ1-2 | . | TRBV2 | . | TGTGCCAGCAGTGACACGCTTGAAGGACACGGTACCCCTAACTATGGCTACACCTTC | CASSDTLEGHGTPNYGYTF
TRBJ2-6 | once | TRBV4-1 | . | TGCGCCAGCAGCCCGACAGCTCCCGTCTCTGGGGCCAACGTCCTGACTTTC | CASSPTAPVSGANVLTF
TRBJ1-6 | few | TRBV21-1 | . | TGTGCCAGCACCAAGGGACAGGTTTTATTCCTCTCCTATAATTCACCCCTCCACTTT | CASTKGQVLFLSYNSPLHF
TRBJ1-6 | . | TRBV18 | . | TGTGCCAGCTCACCATCAGGGCCTTCACCCCTCCACTTT | CASSPSGPSPLHF
TRBJ2-7 | few | TRBV11-3 | TRBD1 | TGTGCCAGCAGTCCCCGGGACAGATCCTACGAGCAGTACTTC | CASSPRDRSYEQYF
TRBJ2-7 | few | TRBV7-2 | TRBD2 | TGTGCCAGCAGCCTAGCGGGGGGTACTTCCTACGAGCAGTACTTC | CASSLAGGTSYEQYF
TRBJ1-5 | . | TRBV4-2 | . | TGTGCCAGCAGCCACAGACAGTATAATCAGCCCCAGCATTTT | CASSHRQYNQPQHF
TRBJ1-6 | . | TRBV18 | . | TGTGCCAGCTCACCGTCATCTGACAGGTTACTTAATTCACCCCTCCACTTT | CASSPSSDRLLNSPLHF
TRBJ1-1 | . | TRBV5-6 | . | TGTGCCAGCAGCTTGGGAGACACTGAAGCTTTCTTT | CASSLGDTEAFF
TRBJ2-1 | . | TRBV19 | TRBD2 | TGTGCCAGTAGTGCTGGACTAGCGGGGGGCAATGAGCAGTTCTTC | CASSAGLAGGNEQFF
TRBJ1-4 | . | TRBV5-5 | . | TGTGCCAGCAGCTTGGTACAGGCGGAAGGCGAAAAACTGTTTTTT | CASSLVQAEGEKLFF
TRBJ2-1 | . | TRBV4-3 | . | TGCGCCAGCAGCCAAGATTTGTTACTAGCTAACTACAATGAGCAGTTCTTC | CASSQDLLLANYNEQFF
TRBJ1-1 | . | TRBV5-8 | . | TGTGCCAGCAGCTTGGGGGTGGTGGGAGACACTGAAGCTTTCTTT | CASSLGVVGDTEAFF
TRBJ2-5 | few | TRBV2 | . | TGTGCCAGCAGTGAAGTAGCGACACCTCACCAAGAGACCCAGTACTTC | CASSEVATPHQETQYF
TRBJ2-5 | . | TRBV9 | TRBD1 | TGTGCCAGCAGCGTAGGTAGGACAGGGGGCGTAGAGACCCAGTACTTC | CASSVGRTGGVETQYF
TRBJ1-2 | once | TRBV5-6 | TRBD1 | TGTGCCAGCAGCGTCACAGGGGTAGGAGGCTACACCTTC | CASSVTGVGGYTF
TRBJ2-5 | few | TRBV6-5 | TRBD2 | TGTGCCAGCAGAAGGACTAGCGGGGGTACCCAGTACTTC | CASRRTSGGTQYF
TRBJ2-7 | . | TRBV5-1 | TRBD1 | TGCGCCAGCAGCTTGGACGGACAGGGCTACGAGCAGTACTTC | CASSLDGQGYEQYF
TRBJ1-2 | . | TRBV4-3 | . | TGCGCCAGCAGCCAAAGACTTTCAGGGGACTATGGCTACACCTTC | CASSQRLSGDYGYTF
TRBJ2-3 | . | TRBV4-3 | TRBD2 | TGCGCCAGCAGCCAAGTTGGACTAGCGGGGGGGCCAGGGGATACGCAGTATTTT | CASSQVGLAGGPGDTQYF
TRBJ1-2 | once | TRBV5-8 | . | TGTGCCAGCAGCTTGGGGACAGCTCATAACTATGGCTACACCTTC | CASSLGTAHNYGYTF
TRBJ2-6 | . | TRBV6-6 | TRBD2 | TGTGCCAGCACCGGACTAGCGGGGACTGGGGCCAACGTCCTGACTTTC | CASTGLAGTGANVLTF
TRBJ2-5 | . | TRBV7-9 | TRBD1 | TGTGCCAGCAGCTTAGCATACAGGGGGAAACAAGAGACCCAGTACTTC | CASSLAYRGKQETQYF
TRBJ2-2 | . | TRBV5-5 | . | TGTGCCAGCACGCACGGGGGACCGTCAAACACCGGGGAGCTGTTTTTT | CASTHGGPSNTGELFF
TRBJ2-2 | . | TRBV6-5 | . | TGTGCCAGCAGTTACGCAGGCATTAACACCGGGGAGCTGTTTTTT | CASSYAGINTGELFF
TRBJ1-2 | . | TRBV4-3 | TRBD1 | TGCGCCAGCAGCCAAGAAGCGAAGGGACAGCCTAACTATGGCTACACCTTC | CASSQEAKGQPNYGYTF
TRBJ1-1 | . | TRBV9 | TRBD1 | TGTGCCAGCCCCGAAGGACAGGGGAGCACTGAAGCTTTCTTT | CASPEGQGSTEAFF
TRBJ1-1 | . | TRBV6-6 | . | TGTGCCAGCAGTCGAGGAGGGTGGGAGAACACTGAAGCTTTCTTT | CASSRGGWENTEAFF